This TCR beta chain was profiled in a study of blood T cell repertoires in COVID-19. Turning to the study itself: In each case, the material was cDNA or gDNA derived from T cells, B-cell-depleted T cells, or PBMCs.

Some clones are missing from TCRdb's copy, which holds only in-frame ones; the method was immunoSEQ multiplex PCR. Of 100,000 to 150,000 clones listed, approximately 90% are singletons. Germline-derived CDR1 and CDR2 are MNHEY and SVGAGI. The CDR3 runs 15 residues. V shed 5 bases and J 4 bases; nucleotides not matched to a gene: 8. The chain couples TRBV6-5 to TRBJ1-1, with 9 bases matching TRBD1. Specimen: peripheral blood. The clonotype originates from a man aged 65 to 85 with active or convalescent COVID-19. CDR3 region: CASSPRDRDRTEAFF. CDR3 in DNA: TGTGCCAGCAGTCCACGGGACAGGGATCGCACTGAAGCTTTCTTT.